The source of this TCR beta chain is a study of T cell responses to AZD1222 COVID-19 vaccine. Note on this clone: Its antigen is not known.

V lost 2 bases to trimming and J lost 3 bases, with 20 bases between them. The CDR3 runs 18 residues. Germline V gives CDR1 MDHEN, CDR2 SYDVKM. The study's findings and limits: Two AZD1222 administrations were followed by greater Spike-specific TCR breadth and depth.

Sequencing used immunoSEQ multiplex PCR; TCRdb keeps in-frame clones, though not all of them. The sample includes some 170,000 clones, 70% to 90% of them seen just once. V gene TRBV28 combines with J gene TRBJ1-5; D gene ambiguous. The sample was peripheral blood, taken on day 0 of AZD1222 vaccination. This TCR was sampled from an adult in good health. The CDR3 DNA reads TGTGCCAGCAGTTTAAATTTCCCAACGGCGACGGCCAATCAGCCCCAGCATTTT. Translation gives CASSLNFPTATANQPQHF.